This T cell receptor beta chain originates from a study of response to subunit inactivated influenza vaccine. V was pared by 2 bases and J by 0 bases, with 13 bases between. CDR3 length: 16 residues. CDR1 SGHTS and CDR2 YDEGEE come from the germline V gene. Via MiXCR, TCRdb re-called the RT-PCR reads, giving one row per CDR3 protein. The sample gives about 500,000 distinct CDR3 sequences, roughly 13% of which show up once; about an eighth is in the top ten. Sequencing used PBMCs from blood, obtained about 40 days after vaccination. This receptor was taken from a man aged 50-60 years who received an inactivated influenza vaccine. The chain couples TRBV5-8 to TRBJ2-3; D is uncertain. In DNA, the CDR3 is TGTGCCAGCAGCTTATTCGTGCAGGCCAGCACAGATACGCAGTATTTT. This translates into CASSLFVQASTDTQYF.